This TCR beta chain was observed in a study of shared clonotypes between healthy human individuals (dated by TCRdb to the early 2020s). About the full investigation: The cohort included a few men and a couple of women between 18 and 49 years of age. Each donor's leukapheresis produced roughly between roughly 0.85 and 10 billion PBMCs. To increase sequencing depth and limit assay-specific biases, TCR repertoire library preparation and sequencing were carried out by different laboratories using diverse techniques. Blood TCR repertoires of several healthy adults were deeply sequenced to estimate repertoire size and the extent of clonotype sharing between individuals.

The donors were healthy, HIV-negative adults with no recently reported acute infections or vaccinations. All donors were Caucasian adults living in Nashville, Tennessee, USA. For unsorted samples, some 87 million PBMCs were counted, and genomic DNA was extracted using the QIAamp DNA Blood Mini kit. Blood was obtained by leukapheresis, after which PBMCs were separated by Ficoll-Histopaque density gradient centrifugation and cryopreserved in liquid nitrogen vapor phase. As to this clone: Its antigen remains undetermined. Base-call qualities are not available, and no considerably larger clone is one nucleotide away.

Using the deep immunoSEQ assay, TCR CDR3 regions were amplified from genomic DNA by multiplex PCR. Genomic DNA extracted from each cell subset was distributed evenly over all wells of several immunoSEQ 96-well plates, and each plate served as one replicate. For unsorted PBMC, about 300 ng genomic DNA, equal to approximately 30,000 T cell genomes, was loaded into each replicate PCR. Ten immunoSEQ deep assay plates were used to sequence unsorted PBMC genomic DNA. Purified libraries were quantified with a Qubit 3.0 fluorometer, sized on a Bioanalyzer 2100, and re-quantified with the KAPA Library Quantification kit. Each immunoSEQ 96-well plate was sequenced on its own single-read 150-cycle Illumina NextSeq 550 flow cell. Per the original workflow: Because the immunoSEQ output held only junctional sequences and lacked quality scores, the filtering could not match the filtering applied to full-length reads. Sequences were annotated with PyIR, a Python wrapper for IgBLAST v1.9, using IMGT germline references to assign V/J genes and CDR3. Reads were removed for weak V/J assignments (E-value above 1e-6), missing CDR3, stop codons, out-of-frame junctions, or ambiguous translated residues. V3J clonotypes were defined by identical inferred V gene, J gene, and CDR3 amino acid sequence. To compute the percentage overlap between repertoires, the number of shared unique clonotypes was divided by the size of the smaller repertoire. Three approaches were used to assess repertoire richness: RTK rarefaction, the Chao1 estimator, and Recon v2.1 estimates of unobserved clonotypes. In its TCRdb copy, this immuneACCESS table keeps in-frame sequences only and misses some clones. Where compared with another copy, unresolved V genes explain less than half of these, and the others have no known cause. V and J calls and clone size are given by that table; D and trimming were obtained from the DNA. Recorded for this sample are about 460,000 clones; roughly three quarters of them occurred a single time. The ten largest clones add up to approximately 12% of the sample.

Reading from cysteine to phenylalanine, the CDR3 counts 14 amino acids. Only the CDR3 DNA is retained, 42 bases long and in frame from the first base. CDR1 and CDR2 were assigned from the germline V gene (reference sequence) as SGHNT and YYREEE. V and J lose 0 bases and 0 bases, and a span of 7 bases separates them. What the study reported, not specific to this receptor: Only blood was sampled, and tissue TCR repertoires likely differ from those in blood. Because the study included only a small number of donors, the genetic and exposure-history diversity represented was limited. Pairwise subsampling led to the expectation that sequencing depth would affect the degree of clonotype sharing among donors.

This sequence was found in a woman aged 40 to 50 in good health. Some clones in this sample may be carry-over from other donors' samples. The specimen was PBMCs. Recombination linked TRBV5-4 to TRBJ2-7, with no reliable assignment of the D segment. The CDR3 is CASSLEPNSYEQYF. In nucleotides, the sequence is TGTGCCAGCAGCTTGGAGCCTAACTCCTACGAGCAGTACTTC.